Presented here are 7 T cell receptor beta chains from one specimen sequenced in a study of regulatory T cells in long-lasting Graves disease. Time point meaning: newly diagnosed GD, antithyroid drugs for less than 3 months. Scientists built the TCR library using RNA that was extracted from PBMCs. Sequencing libraries for TCR beta were prepared with iRepertoire HTBI primers and Arm-PCR of CDR3 regions. TCRdb processed the multiplex PCR reads anew with MiXCR; each CDR3 protein has one entry. The top ten clones hold roughly 8.2% of a sample with around 500,000 distinct CDR3 sequences, 12% of them seen once. The data were also submitted as part of a second study, on T cells in Graves' hyperthyroidism and ophthalmopathy.

The sample consisted of peripheral blood mononuclear cells (PBMCs), taken at new diagnosis, from a patient treated with antithyroid drugs. The source is a woman in her twenties or thirties with Graves disease.

In its sample, this clonotype was seen many times. This chain joins TRBV28 and TRBJ2-5, with 9 bases matching TRBD2. Germline CDR1 reads MDHEN; CDR2 reads SYDVKM. There are 16 residues in the CDR3. V lost 5 bases, J lost 5 bases, and 12 bases stayed unmatched. The CDR3 protein is CASSAELAGVGETQYF. The CDR3 DNA reads TGTGCCAGCAGTGCAGAATTAGCGGGAGTAGGTGAGACCCAGTACTTC.

In this sample, this clonotype turned up many times. The J gene is TRBJ1-2, the V gene TRBV12-3 or TRBV12-4; D not resolved. Trimming cost V 3 bases and J 8 bases, with 10 bases left between them. This CDR3 contains 12 residues. The CDR3 nucleotides are TGTGCCAGCAGTTTTGGGCCGGGAGGCTACACCTTC. Its translation: CASSFGPGGYTF.

The gene calls are TRBV11-3 and TRBJ2-7; TRBD2 agrees at 12 bases. The CDR3 sequence is 16 residues long. Looked up from germline, CDR1 is SGHNT and CDR2 is YENEEA. Unmatched junction bases numbered 9, after V lost 4 bases and J lost 5 bases. The CDR3 DNA reads TGTGCCAGCAGCTACGGACTAGCGGGACTTCCTGACGAGCAGTACTTC. Its protein product is CASSYGLAGLPDEQYF.

This clonotype occurred many times. This chain links TRBV25-1 with TRBJ1-4; no clear D gene. This CDR3 spans 16 amino acids. V dropped 0 bases and J dropped 1 base, with 9 bases sitting between them. Germline assignment: CDR1 MGHDK and CDR2 SYGVNS. The CDR3, as DNA: TGTGCCAGCAGTGAATATGTCGGAGGAACTAATGAAAAACTGTTTTTT. It translates to CASSEYVGGTNEKLFF.

To note about this clonotype: A much more abundant neighbour one base away suggests this may be a read error. The chain couples TRBV6-2 or TRBV6-3 to TRBJ2-1; tentative D call: TRBD2 (6 bases). In germline, CDR1 is MNHEY, CDR2 SVGEGT. The CDR3 loop spans 16 amino acids. The CDR3 reads CASSESFGSSYNEKFF. In DNA, the CDR3 is TGTGCCAGCAGTGAAAGTTTCGGGAGCTCCTACAATGAGAAGTTCTTC.

At least ten counts were recorded for this clonotype. V usage is TRBV14 and J usage is TRBJ2-7; tentatively, D is TRBD2 (5 bases). The germline V gene has CDR1 SGHDN and CDR2 FVKESK. Trimming left V 6 bases short and J 2 bases short, with 14 bases between. This CDR3 is built from 14 residues. The CDR3 DNA reads TGTGCCAGCAGTCCCTCCAGAGGGACCTACGAGCAGTACTTC. Its translation is CASSPSRGTYEQYF.

This clonotype has ten or more counts. The chain links TRBV20-1 to TRBJ2-5; tentatively, D is TRBD1 (5 bases). This CDR3 contains 18 residues. In germline, CDR1 is DFQATT, CDR2 SNEGSKA (reference sequence). Trimming stripped 0 bases from V and 1 base from J, with 21 bases between. The CDR3 region has the DNA TGCAGTGCTAGAGATCTTTCGACAGAACTACGAGCCCAAGAGACCCAGTACTTC. It yields the protein CSARDLSTELRAQETQYF.